The rows below give T cell receptor beta chains drawn from one sample of a study of T cell changes during pregnancy in multiple sclerosis. Data came from immunoSEQ multiplex PCR; TCRdb stores just in-frame clones and leaves some out. Of under 120,000 clones in the sample, roughly 90% were seen once. The material was peripheral blood, obtained after pregnancy. Receptor source: a female donor with multiple sclerosis, enrolled in a pregnancy study. The conserved cysteine and the conserved F or W are not part of the CDR3 here. Clone sizes are given selectively: once, few, many, or a class where the clone is expanded.

TRBJ2-5,.,11,TRBV29-1,SVEGQGEETQY
TRBJ2-1,.,13,TRBV6-6,ASSPTSGDYNEQF
TRBJ2-5,.,13,TRBV4-2,ASSQVGQAGGTQY
TRBJ2-3,.,11,TRBV5-6,ASGTGAGDTQY
TRBJ2-7,once,9,TRBV7-9,ASSFSDEQY
TRBJ2-7,.,11,TRBV7-9,ASSSGPNYEQY
TRBJ1-2,.,12,TRBV6-5,ASSRGRGLDGYT
TRBJ2-7,.,12,TRBV7-9,ASSSETSGYEQY
TRBJ2-3,.,12,TRBV10-3,AIRGAFSTDTQY
TRBJ2-3,.,12,TRBV9,ASSVEAGTDTQY
TRBJ2-5,.,16,TRBV9,ASSVRSSGGGSTETQY